This record looks at one TCR beta chain sequence and its context. What it binds is unknown. The CDR3 loop spans 17 amino acids. The V gene end was trimmed by 0 bases and the J gene end by 4 bases; junction bases not matched to a gene: 7. The germline V gene has CDR1 LGHNA and CDR2 YSLEER. The source of the sample is a study of monozygotic twins with cystic fibrosis. Background on the study: Libraries were built from three micrograms of fragmented DNA using about 16 PCR cycles.

Sequenced by immunoSEQ multiplex PCR; TCRdb stores in-frame clones only, minus some. This table has some 35,000 clones, 75% to 95% appearing once. Study results and caveats: Monozygotic CF twin pairs shared significantly more nucleotide-identical clonotypes than unrelated CF individuals did. In 13 of 16 pairs, V gene usage was closest to the co-twin's. No link emerged between shared CDR3 counts and age, concordance or severity.

J is TRBJ2-1 and V is TRBV4-3; 9 positions agree with TRBD2. Sequencing used blood. The clonotype originates from a boy aged 2-9 years with cystic fibrosis. The CDR3 nucleotides read TGCGCCAGCAGCCAAGATCTAAGAGCGGGGGGATACAATGAGCAGTTCTTC. It translates to CASSQDLRAGGYNEQFF.